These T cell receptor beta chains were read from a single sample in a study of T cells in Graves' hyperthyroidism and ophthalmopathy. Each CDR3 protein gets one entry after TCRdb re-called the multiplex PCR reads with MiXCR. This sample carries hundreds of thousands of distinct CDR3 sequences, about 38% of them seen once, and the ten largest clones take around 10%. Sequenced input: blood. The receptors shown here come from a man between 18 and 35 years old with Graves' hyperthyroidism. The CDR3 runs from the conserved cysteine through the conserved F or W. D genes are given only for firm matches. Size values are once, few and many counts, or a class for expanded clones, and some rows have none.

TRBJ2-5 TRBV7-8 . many CASSLANLFQETQYF TGTGCCAGCAGCTTAGCCAACTTGTTCCAAGAGACCCAGTACTTC
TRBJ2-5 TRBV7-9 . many CASSLVLEGETQYF TGTGCCAGCAGCTTAGTTCTAGAGGGGGAGACCCAGTACTTC
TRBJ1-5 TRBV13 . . CASSTQGEEGQPQHF TGTGCCAGCAGCACACAGGGAGAGGAGGGTCAGCCCCAGCATTTT
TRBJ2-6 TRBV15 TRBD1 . CATTGQAYSGANVLTF TGTGCCACCACGGGACAGGCCTACTCTGGGGCCAACGTCCTGACTTTC
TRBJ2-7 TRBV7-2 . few CASSLEVGPYEQYF TGTGCCAGCAGCTTAGAGGTCGGCCCCTACGAGCAGTACTTC
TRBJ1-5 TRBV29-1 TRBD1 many CSVQTGDYQPQHF TGCAGCGTTCAAACAGGGGACTATCAGCCCCAGCATTTT
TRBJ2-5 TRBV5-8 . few CASSPLGQGGKTQYF TGTGCCAGCAGCCCACTCGGACAGGGAGGGAAGACCCAGTACTTC
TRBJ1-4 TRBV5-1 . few CASSLGSAQGREKLFF TGCGCCAGCAGCTTGGGTTCCGCGCAGGGCCGTGAAAAACTGTTTTTT
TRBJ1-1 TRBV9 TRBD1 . CASSKGQEGLLAFF TGTGCCAGCAGCAAGGGACAGGAGGGCCTTTTGGCTTTCTTT
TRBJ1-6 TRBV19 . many CASSETGGPSYNSPLHF TGTGCCAGTAGTGAAACTGGGGGTCCCTCCTATAATTCACCCCTCCACTTT
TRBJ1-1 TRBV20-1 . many CSPSPRQSNTEAFF TGCAGTCCCTCGCCCCGACAGTCGAACACTGAAGCTTTCTTT
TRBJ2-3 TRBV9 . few CASSASWRDTQYF TGTGCCAGCAGCGCCAGCTGGCGAGATACGCAGTATTTT
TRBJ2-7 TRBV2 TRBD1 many CASYLPGQQSYEQYF TGTGCCAGCTACCTACCGGGACAGCAATCCTACGAGCAGTACTTC
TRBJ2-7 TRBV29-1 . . CSPFPGLAYEQYF TGCAGCCCATTTCCGGGACTGGCCTACGAGCAGTACTTC
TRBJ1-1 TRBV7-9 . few CASSQSQDHTEAFF TGTGCCAGCAGCCAATCACAGGACCACACTGAAGCTTTCTTT
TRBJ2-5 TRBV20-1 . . CSARVSGKTQYF TGCAGTGCTAGAGTATCGGGGAAGACCCAGTACTTC
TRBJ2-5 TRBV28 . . CASSLWSDETQYF TGTGCCAGCAGTTTATGGAGCGACGAGACCCAGTACTTC
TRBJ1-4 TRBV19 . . CASSIDLLHEKLFF TGTGCCAGTAGTATAGACCTCCTCCATGAAAAACTGTTTTTT
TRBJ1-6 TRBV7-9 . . CASSSPGHYNSPLHF TGTGCCAGCAGCTCCCCGGGACATTATAATTCACCCCTCCACTTT
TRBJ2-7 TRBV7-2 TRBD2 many CASSYSTGLVPEQYF TGTGCCAGCAGCTATTCCACGGGACTAGTCCCCGAGCAGTACTTC
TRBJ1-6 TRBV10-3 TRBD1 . CAISGTGLDSPLHF TGTGCCATCAGTGGGACAGGGCTGGATTCACCCCTCCACTTT
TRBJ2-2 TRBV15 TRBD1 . CATSKAGTGTYELFF TGTGCCACCAGCAAGGCCGGGACAGGGACCTACGAGCTGTTTTTT
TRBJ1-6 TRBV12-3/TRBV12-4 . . CASSLRGSNSPLHF TGTGCCAGCAGCCTCAGGGGCAGCAATTCACCCCTCCACTTT
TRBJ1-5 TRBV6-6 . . CASSYSKGNQPQHF TGTGCCAGCAGTTACTCTAAGGGCAATCAGCCCCAGCATTTT
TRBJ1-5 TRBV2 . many CASSFGGTNQPQHF TGTGCCAGCAGTTTCGGGGGCACCAATCAGCCCCAGCATTTT
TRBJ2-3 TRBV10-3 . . CAISENGSTDTQYF TGTGCCATCAGTGAGAATGGGAGCACAGATACGCAGTATTTT
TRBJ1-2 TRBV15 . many CATSREGDGVSGGYTF TGTGCCACCAGCAGAGAGGGGGACGGAGTTTCTGGTGGCTACACCTTC
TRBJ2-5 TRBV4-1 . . CASSQGWPTMRETQYF TGCGCCAGCAGCCAAGGATGGCCAACTATGAGGGAGACCCAGTACTTC
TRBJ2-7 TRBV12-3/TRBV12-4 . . CASSRFDRYVYEQYF TGTGCCAGCAGCAGATTCGACAGGTACGTCTACGAGCAGTACTTC
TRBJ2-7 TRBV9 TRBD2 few CASSEGLANYEQYF TGTGCCAGCAGCGAGGGACTAGCGAACTACGAGCAGTACTTC
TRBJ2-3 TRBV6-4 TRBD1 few CASSDYGTGDYTDTQYF TGTGCCAGCAGTGACTACGGGACAGGCGATTACACAGATACGCAGTATTTT
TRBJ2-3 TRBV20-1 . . CSASYGTDTQYF TGCAGTGCTAGTTACGGCACAGATACGCAGTATTTT
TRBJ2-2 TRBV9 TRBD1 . CASSPSPTGANTGELFF TGTGCCAGCAGCCCATCCCCCACAGGGGCAAACACCGGGGAGCTGTTTTTT
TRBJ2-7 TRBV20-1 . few CSASGTWGEQYF TGCAGTGCTAGCGGGACCTGGGGTGAGCAGTACTTC
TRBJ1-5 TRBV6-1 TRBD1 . CASSQDYRRQGNQPQHF TGTGCCAGCAGCCAAGATTATCGGCGACAGGGGAATCAGCCCCAGCATTTT
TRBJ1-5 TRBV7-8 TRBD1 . CASSWGQGGISNQPQHF TGTGCCAGCAGTTGGGGACAGGGGGGTATAAGCAATCAGCCCCAGCATTTT
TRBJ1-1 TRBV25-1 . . CASSASSVGGGFNTEAFF TGTGCCAGCAGTGCTAGTTCCGTAGGCGGGGGTTTCAACACTGAAGCTTTCTTT
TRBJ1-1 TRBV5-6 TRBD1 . CASSPPGQVNTEAFF TGTGCCAGCAGCCCACCGGGACAGGTGAACACTGAAGCTTTCTTT
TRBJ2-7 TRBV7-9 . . CASSPQSRDIYEQYF TGTGCCAGCAGCCCCCAATCCCGGGACATTTACGAGCAGTACTTC
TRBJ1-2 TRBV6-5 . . CASSSPRDGNYGYTF TGTGCCAGCAGTTCCCCGAGGGACGGGAACTATGGCTACACCTTC
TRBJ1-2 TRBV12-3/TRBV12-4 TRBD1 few CASSGTGGADGYTF TGTGCCAGCAGTGGTACAGGGGGCGCGGACGGCTACACCTTC
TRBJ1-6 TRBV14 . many CASSLDFWSPLHF TGTGCCAGCAGCCTAGATTTCTGGTCACCCCTCCACTTT
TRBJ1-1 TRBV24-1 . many CATSETGGNTEAFF TGTGCCACCAGTGAGACAGGCGGGAACACTGAAGCTTTCTTT
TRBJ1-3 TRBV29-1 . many CSVWEISGNTIYF TGCAGCGTTTGGGAGATCTCTGGAAACACCATATATTTT
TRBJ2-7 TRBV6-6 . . CASTADIDGTYEQYF TGTGCCAGCACGGCCGACATCGACGGGACATACGAGCAGTACTTC
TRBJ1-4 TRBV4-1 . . CASSQDRDPTNEKLFF TGCGCCAGCAGCCAAGATCGGGATCCAACTAATGAAAAACTGTTTTTT
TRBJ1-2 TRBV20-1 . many CSASDSPNYGYTF TGCAGTGCTAGCGACAGCCCTAACTATGGCTACACCTTC
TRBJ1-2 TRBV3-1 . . CASSQDIRVPGRTF TGTGCCAGCAGCCAGGACATTCGGGTGCCCGGGCGGACCTTC